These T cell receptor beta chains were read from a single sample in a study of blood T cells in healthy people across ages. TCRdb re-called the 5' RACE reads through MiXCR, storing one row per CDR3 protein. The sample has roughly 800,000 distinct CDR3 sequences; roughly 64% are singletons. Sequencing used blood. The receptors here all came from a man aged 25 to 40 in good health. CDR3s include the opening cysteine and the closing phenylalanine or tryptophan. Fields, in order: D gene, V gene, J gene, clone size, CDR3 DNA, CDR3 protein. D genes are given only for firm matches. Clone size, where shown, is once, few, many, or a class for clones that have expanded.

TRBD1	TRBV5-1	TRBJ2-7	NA	TGCGCCAGCATATCCACAGGGGGCGAGCAGTACTTC	CASISTGGEQYF
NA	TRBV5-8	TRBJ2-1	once	TGTGCCAGCAGTGTGGGGTCTTGGAATGAGCAGTTCTTC	CASSVGSWNEQFF
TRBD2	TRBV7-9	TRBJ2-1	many	TGTGCCAGCAGCTGGACTAGCGGGAGGTCTCAATGGGGGAATGAGCAGTTCTTC	CASSWTSGRSQWGNEQFF
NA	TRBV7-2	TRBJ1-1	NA	TGTGCCAGCAGCCAACCCCAGGGCGGCACTGAAGCTTTCTTT	CASSQPQGGTEAFF
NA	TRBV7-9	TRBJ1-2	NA	TGTGCCAGCAGCTTAGGGGCTGAGTACGGCTACACCTTC	CASSLGAEYGYTF
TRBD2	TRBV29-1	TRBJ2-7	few	TGCAGCGTTGATGGGGGGACTAGCGGCGAGCAGTACTTC	CSVDGGTSGEQYF
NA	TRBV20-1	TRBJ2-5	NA	TGCAGTGCTAGACCCGCAGGACGTATGACCCAGTACTTC	CSARPAGRMTQYF
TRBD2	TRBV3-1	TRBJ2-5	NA	TGTGCCAGCAGCCAAGAGACGCGCGGGAGTGCTGAGACCCAGTACTTC	CASSQETRGSAETQYF
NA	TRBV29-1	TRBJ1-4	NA	TGCAGCGTTAGAGCGAGTGGCTATGAAAAACTGTTTTTT	CSVRASGYEKLFF
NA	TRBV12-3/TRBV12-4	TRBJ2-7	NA	TGTGCCAGCAGCCATAGTCTCCGGGGCTACGAGCAGTACTTC	CASSHSLRGYEQYF
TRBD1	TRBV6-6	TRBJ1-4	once	TGTGCCAGCAGTCGAACATATGACAGGGCGATAGGGGAAAAACTGTTTTTT	CASSRTYDRAIGEKLFF
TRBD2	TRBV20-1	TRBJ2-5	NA	TGCAGTGCTGTTGCTAGCGGGAGACCTCAAGAGACCCAGTACTTC	CSAVASGRPQETQYF
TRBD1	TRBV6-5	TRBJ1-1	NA	TGTGCCAGCAGTTGGGTCCCAGGGGGCACTGAAGCTTTCTTT	CASSWVPGGTEAFF
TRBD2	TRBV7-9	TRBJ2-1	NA	TGTGCCAGCAGCTTAGGTAGCGGGAGCTTGAATGAGCAGTTCTTC	CASSLGSGSLNEQFF
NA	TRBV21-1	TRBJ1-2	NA	TGTGCCAGCAACCAAACAGAGACCGATAACTATGGCTACACCTTC	CASNQTETDNYGYTF
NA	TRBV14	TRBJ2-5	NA	TGTGCCAGCAGCCGTTTAGACTGGTTCCAAGAGACCCAGTACTTC	CASSRLDWFQETQYF
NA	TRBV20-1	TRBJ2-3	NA	TGCAGTGCTAGAGGAGATACACGGGGTACGCAGTATTTT	CSARGDTRGTQYF
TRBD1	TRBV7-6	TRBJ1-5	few	TGTGCCAGCAGTCAGATGGGGACAGACCCCCAGCATTTT	CASSQMGTDPQHF
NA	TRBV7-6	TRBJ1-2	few	TGTGCCAGCAGCCCGGACCCACAGAGGGGCTACACCTTC	CASSPDPQRGYTF
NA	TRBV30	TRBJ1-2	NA	TGTGCCTGGACGGCAGATAACGGGTTTGGCTACACCTTC	CAWTADNGFGYTF
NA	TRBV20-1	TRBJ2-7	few	TGCAGTGCTAGAGGGAATCGACAAATCAACTCGGTGGGCCCCTACGAGCAGTACTTC	CSARGNRQINSVGPYEQYF
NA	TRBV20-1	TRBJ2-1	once	TGCAGTCTCGTAGGGTTTAGCTCCTACAATGAGCAGTTCTTC	CSLVGFSSYNEQFF
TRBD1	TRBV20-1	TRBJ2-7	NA	TGCAGTGCGGGACAGGGATCCTACGAGCAGTACTTC	CSAGQGSYEQYF
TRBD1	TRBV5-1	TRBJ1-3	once	TGCGCCAGCAGCCCGGGGACAGATGGAAACACCATATATTTT	CASSPGTDGNTIYF
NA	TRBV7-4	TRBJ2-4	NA	TGTGCCAGCAGCAAAACGGGGGGCCGGGAAAACATTCAGTACTTC	CASSKTGGRENIQYF
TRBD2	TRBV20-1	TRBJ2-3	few	TGCAGTGCTAGAAGTAGCGGGGGGGCAGATACGCAGTATTTT	CSARSSGGADTQYF
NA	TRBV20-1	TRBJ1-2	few	TGCAGTGCTTACTCCTATGGCTACACCTTC	CSAYSYGYTF
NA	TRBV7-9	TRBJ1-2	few	TGTGCCAGCAGCTCCCCCGGAAGGGTATCAGACGAATATGGCTACACCTTC	CASSSPGRVSDEYGYTF
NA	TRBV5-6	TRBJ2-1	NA	TGTGCCAGCAGCTTGAACGTAGCTAAAGGCAATGAGCAGTTCTTC	CASSLNVAKGNEQFF
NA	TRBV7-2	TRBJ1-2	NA	TGTGCCAGCAGCTTAGCGCGTCAAGGCGGCTATGGCTACACCTTC	CASSLARQGGYGYTF
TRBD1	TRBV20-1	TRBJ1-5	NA	TGCAGTGCTAGAGAACAGGGGGGAAATCAGCCCCAGCATTTT	CSAREQGGNQPQHF
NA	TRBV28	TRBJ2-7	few	TGTGCCAGCAGTCCTCCCCAGGAGAAGCAGTACTTC	CASSPPQEKQYF
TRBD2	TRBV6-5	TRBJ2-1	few	TGTGCCAGCAGTTACTCGGGGACTAGCGGTAACAATGAGCAGTTCTTC	CASSYSGTSGNNEQFF
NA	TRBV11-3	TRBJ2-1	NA	TGTGCCAGCAGCTCCTTAGCAGGAGGCGAGCAGTTCTTC	CASSSLAGGEQFF
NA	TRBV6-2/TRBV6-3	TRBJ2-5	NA	TGTGCCAGCAGTTCTCTGGTCGAGTACCAAGAGACCCAGTACTTC	CASSSLVEYQETQYF
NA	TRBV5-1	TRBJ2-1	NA	TGCGCCAGCAGCAAGGAGAATGAGCAGTTCTTC	CASSKENEQFF
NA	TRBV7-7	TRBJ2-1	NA	TGTGCTAGCAGCTTACCACAGGGTGGGCAGTTCTTC	CASSLPQGGQFF
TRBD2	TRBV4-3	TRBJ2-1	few	TGCGCCAGCAGCCAAGTGATCGGGACTAGCGTAAGGGATGAGCAGTTCTTC	CASSQVIGTSVRDEQFF
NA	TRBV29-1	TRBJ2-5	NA	TGCAGCGTTGAGACAGGACAACAAGAGACCCAGTACTTC	CSVETGQQETQYF